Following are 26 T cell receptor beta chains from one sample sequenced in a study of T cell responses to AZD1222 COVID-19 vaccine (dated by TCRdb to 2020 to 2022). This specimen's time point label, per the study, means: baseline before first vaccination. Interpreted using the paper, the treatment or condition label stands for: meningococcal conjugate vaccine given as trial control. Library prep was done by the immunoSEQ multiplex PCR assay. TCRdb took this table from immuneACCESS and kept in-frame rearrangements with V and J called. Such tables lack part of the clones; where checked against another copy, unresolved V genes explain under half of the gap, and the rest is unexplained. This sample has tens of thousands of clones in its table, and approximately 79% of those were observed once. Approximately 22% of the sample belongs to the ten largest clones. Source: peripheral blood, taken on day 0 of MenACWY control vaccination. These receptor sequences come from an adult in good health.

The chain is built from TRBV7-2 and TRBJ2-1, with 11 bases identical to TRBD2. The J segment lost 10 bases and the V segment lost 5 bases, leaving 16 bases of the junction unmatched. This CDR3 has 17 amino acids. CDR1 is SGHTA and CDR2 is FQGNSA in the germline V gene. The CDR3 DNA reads TGTGCCAGCAGCCAATGGGGACTAGCGGTCCCCCGGGGGGAGCAGTTCTTC. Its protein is CASSQWGLAVPRGEQFF.

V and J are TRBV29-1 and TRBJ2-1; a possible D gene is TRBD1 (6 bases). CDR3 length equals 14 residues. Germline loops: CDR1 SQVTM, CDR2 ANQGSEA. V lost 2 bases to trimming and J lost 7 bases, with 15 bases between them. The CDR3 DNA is TGCAGCGTTGAAAGGGACACTCTCGGGAATGAGCAGTTCTTC. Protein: CSVERDTLGNEQFF.

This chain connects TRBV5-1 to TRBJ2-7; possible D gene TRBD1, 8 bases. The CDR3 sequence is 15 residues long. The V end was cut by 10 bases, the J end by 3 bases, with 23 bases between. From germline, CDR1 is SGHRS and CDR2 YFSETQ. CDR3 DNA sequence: TGCGCCTGCCGCCCTGGGGGGGGACAGGTCTACGAGCAGTACTTC. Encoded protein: CACRPGGGQVYEQYF.

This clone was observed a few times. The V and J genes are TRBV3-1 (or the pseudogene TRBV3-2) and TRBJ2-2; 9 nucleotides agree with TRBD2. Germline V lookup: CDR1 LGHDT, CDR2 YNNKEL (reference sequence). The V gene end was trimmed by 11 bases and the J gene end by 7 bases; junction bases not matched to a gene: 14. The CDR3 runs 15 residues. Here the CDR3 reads CARRSGAGGGGELFF. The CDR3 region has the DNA TGTGCCCGCCGCTCCGGGGCGGGGGGGGGCGGGGAGCTGTTTTTT.

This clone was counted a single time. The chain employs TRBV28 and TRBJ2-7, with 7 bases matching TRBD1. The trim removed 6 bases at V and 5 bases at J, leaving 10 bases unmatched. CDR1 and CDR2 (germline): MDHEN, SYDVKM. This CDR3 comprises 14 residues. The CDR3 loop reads CASSPNIQGNEQYF. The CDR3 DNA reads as TGTGCCAGCAGCCCAAACATACAGGGGAACGAGCAGTACTTC.

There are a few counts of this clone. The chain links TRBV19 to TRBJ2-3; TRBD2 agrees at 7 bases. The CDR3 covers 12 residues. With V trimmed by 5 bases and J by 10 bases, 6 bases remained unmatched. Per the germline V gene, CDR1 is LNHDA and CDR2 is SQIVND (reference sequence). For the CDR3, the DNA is TGTGCCAGTAGTGTAGGACTAGACGCGCAGTATTTT. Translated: CASSVGLDAQYF.

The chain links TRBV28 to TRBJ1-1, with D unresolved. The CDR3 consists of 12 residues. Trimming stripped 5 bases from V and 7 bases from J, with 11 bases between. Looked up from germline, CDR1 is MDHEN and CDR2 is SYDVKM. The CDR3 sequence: CASSQGHHEAFF. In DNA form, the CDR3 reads TGTGCCAGCAGTCAAGGTCACCATGAAGCTTTCTTT.

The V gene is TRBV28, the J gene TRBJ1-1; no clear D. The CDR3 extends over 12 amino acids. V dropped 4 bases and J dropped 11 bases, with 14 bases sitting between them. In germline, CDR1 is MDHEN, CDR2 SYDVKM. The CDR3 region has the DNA TGTGCCAGCAGTTACCAGACGGGAGGGGCTTTCTTT. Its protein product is CASSYQTGGAFF.

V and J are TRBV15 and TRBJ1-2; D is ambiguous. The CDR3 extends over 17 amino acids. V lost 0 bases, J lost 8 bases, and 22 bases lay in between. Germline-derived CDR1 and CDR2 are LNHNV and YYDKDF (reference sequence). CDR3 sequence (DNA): TGTGCCACCAGCAGAGATCGATGGCCGACTTCCCTGGGGGGCTACACCTTC. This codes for CATSRDRWPTSLGGYTF.

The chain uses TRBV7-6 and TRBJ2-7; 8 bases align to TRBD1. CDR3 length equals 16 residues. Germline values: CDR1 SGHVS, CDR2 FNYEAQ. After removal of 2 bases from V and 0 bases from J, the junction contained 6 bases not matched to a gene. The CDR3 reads CASSLNRDRNSYEQYV. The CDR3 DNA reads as TGTGCCAGCAGCTTAAACCGGGACAGGAACTCCTACGAGCAGTACGTC.

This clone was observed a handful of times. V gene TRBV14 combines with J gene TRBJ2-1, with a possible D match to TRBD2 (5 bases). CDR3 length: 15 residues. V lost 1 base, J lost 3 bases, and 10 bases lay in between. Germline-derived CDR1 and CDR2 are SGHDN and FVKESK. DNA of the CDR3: TGTGCCAGCAGCCAAGTAAGCGGAGTCTACAATGAGCAGTTCTTC. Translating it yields CASSQVSGVYNEQFF. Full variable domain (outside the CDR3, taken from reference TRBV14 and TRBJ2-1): EAGVTQFPSHSVIEKGQTVTLRCDPISGHDNLYWYRRVMGKEIKFLLHFVKESKQDESGMPNNRFLAERTGGTYSTLKVQPAELEDSGVYFCASSQVSGVYNEQFFGPGTRLTVL.

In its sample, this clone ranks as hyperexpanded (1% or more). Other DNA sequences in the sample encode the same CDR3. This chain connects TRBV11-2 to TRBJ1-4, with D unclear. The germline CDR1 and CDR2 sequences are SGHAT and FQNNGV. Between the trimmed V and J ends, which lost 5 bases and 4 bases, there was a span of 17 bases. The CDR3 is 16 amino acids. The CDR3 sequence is CASSPPGGRLNEKLFF. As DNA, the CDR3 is TGTGCCAGCAGCCCACCGGGCGGGAGGCTTAATGAAAAACTGTTTTTT.

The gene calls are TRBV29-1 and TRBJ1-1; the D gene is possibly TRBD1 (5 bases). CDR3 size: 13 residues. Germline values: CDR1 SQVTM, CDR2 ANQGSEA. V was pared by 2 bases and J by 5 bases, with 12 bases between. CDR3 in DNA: TGCAGCGTTGAACCCGGGGGGACGACTGAAGCTTTCTTT. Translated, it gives CSVEPGGTTEAFF.

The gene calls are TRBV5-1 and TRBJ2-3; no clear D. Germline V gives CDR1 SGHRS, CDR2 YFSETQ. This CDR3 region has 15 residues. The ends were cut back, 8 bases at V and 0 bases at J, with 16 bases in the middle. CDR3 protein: CASSTQAYSTDTQYF. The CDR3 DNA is TGCGCCAGTTCGACGCAGGCCTACAGCACAGATACGCAGTATTTT. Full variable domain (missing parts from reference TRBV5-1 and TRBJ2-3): KAGVTQTPRYLIKTRGQQVTLSCSPISGHRSVSWYQQTPGQGLQFLFEYFSETQRNKGNFPGRFSGRQFSNSRSEMNVSTLELGDSALYLCASSTQAYSTDTQYFGPGTRLTVL.

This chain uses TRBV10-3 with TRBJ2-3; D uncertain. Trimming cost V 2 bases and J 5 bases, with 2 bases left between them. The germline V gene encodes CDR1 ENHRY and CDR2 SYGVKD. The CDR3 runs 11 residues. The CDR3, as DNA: TGTGCCATCAGTGAGAAAGATACGCAGTATTTT. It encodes CAISEKDTQYF.

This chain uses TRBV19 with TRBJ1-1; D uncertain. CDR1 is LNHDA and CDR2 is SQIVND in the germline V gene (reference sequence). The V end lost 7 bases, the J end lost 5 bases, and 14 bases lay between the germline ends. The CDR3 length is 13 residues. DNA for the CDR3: TGTGCCAGTACCCCCCAATGGAATACTGAAGCTTTCTTT. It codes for CASTPQWNTEAFF. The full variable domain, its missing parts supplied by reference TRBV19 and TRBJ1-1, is DGGITQSPKYLFRKEGQNVTLSCEQNLNHDAMYWYRQDPGQGLRLIYYSQIVNDFQKGDIAEGYSVSREKKESFPLTVTSAQKNPTAFYLCASTPQWNTEAFFGQGTRLTVV.

The CDR3 bases are TGTGCCAGCAGCAAGACAGGTCATAGCAATCAGCCCCAGCATTTT. Translated, it gives CASSKTGHSNQPQHF. The chain links TRBV28 to TRBJ1-5, with D tentatively TRBD1 (6 bases). Trimming shortened V by 6 bases and J by 0 bases, and 12 bases separated the two germline ends. This CDR3 is built from 15 residues. Germline V gene data show CDR1 as MDHEN and CDR2 as SYDVKM.

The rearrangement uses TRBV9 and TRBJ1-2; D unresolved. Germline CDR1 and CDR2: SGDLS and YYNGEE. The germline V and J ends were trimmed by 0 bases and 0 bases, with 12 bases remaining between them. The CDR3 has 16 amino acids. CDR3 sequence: CASSVGPGSANYGYTF. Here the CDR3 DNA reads TGTGCCAGCAGCGTAGGGCCCGGGTCTGCTAACTATGGCTACACCTTC.

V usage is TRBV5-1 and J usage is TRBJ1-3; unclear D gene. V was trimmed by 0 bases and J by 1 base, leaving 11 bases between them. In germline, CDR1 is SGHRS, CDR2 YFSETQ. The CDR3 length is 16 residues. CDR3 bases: TGCGCCAGCAGCTTGGGGGGAGCCGTTTCTGGAAACACCATATATTTT. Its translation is CASSLGGAVSGNTIYF. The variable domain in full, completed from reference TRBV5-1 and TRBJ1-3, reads KAGVTQTPRYLIKTRGQQVTLSCSPISGHRSVSWYQQTPGQGLQFLFEYFSETQRNKGNFPGRFSGRQFSNSRSEMNVSTLELGDSALYLCASSLGGAVSGNTIYFGEGSWLTVV.

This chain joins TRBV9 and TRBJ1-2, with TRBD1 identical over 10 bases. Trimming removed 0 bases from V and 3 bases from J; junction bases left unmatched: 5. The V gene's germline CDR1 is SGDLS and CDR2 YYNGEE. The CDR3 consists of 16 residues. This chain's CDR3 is CASSVDGTGEDYGYTF. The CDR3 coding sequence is TGTGCCAGCAGCGTAGATGGGACAGGGGAGGACTATGGCTACACCTTC.

CDR3 in amino acids: CASSLAQNLRNSPLHF. As DNA, the CDR3 is TGCGCCAGCAGCTTGGCGCAGAACCTTCGAAATTCACCCCTCCACTTT. The chain combines TRBV5-1 with TRBJ1-6, with no clear D. Germline V gene lookup returns CDR1 SGHRS and CDR2 YFSETQ. Trimming shortened V by 0 bases and J by 7 bases, and 14 bases separated the two germline ends. The CDR3 has 16 residues.

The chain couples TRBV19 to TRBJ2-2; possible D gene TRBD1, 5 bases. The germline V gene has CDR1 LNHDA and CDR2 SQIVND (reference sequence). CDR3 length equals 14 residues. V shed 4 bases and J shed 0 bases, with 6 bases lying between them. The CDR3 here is CASSTDTNTGELFF. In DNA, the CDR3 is TGTGCCAGTAGTACGGACACGAACACCGGGGAGCTGTTTTTT.

This chain's CDR3 is CASSFTASGYTF. CDR3 bases: TGTGCCAGCAGTTTTACAGCTTCGGGCTACACCTTC. The chain uses TRBV12-3 or TRBV12-4 and TRBJ1-2; D is unclear. V was clipped by 3 bases and J by 8 bases, with 10 bases between them. CDR3 size: 12 residues.

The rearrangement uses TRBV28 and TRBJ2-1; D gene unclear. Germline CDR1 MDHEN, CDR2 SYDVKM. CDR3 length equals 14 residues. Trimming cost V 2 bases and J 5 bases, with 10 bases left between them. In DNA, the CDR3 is TGTGCCAGCAGTTTAAAGTCTGGGCACAATGAGCAGTTCTTC. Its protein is CASSLKSGHNEQFF. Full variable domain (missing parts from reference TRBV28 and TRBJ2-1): DVKVTQSSRYLVKRTGEKVFLECVQDMDHENMFWYRQDPGLGLRLIYFSYDVKMKEKGDIPEGYSVSREKKERFSLILESASTNQTSMYLCASSLKSGHNEQFFGPGTRLTVL.

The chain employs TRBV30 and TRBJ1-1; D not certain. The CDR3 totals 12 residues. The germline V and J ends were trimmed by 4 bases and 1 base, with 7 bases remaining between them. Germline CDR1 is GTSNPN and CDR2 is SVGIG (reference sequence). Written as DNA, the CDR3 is TGTGCCTGGACCCGAGGGAACACTGAAGCTTTCTTT. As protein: CAWTRGNTEAFF.

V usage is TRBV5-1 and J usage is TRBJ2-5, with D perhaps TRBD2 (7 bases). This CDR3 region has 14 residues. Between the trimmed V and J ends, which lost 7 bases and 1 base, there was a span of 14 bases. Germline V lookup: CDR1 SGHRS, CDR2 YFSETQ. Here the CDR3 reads CASRGASPQETQYF. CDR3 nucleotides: TGCGCCAGCCGGGGGGCCAGTCCCCAAGAGACCCAGTACTTC.